Listed here are 21 T cell receptor beta chains from one sample, sequenced in a study of shared clonotypes between healthy human individuals. TCRdb's copy holds only in-frame clones and misses some; the assay was immunoSEQ multiplex PCR. The data contain around 1.6 million clones, approximately 98% of them singletons. Material: naive CD4+ T cells sorted from blood. Subset meaning: CD45RA+ positively selected. Every receptor here comes from a man aged 25 to 40 in good health.

V usage is TRBV2 and J usage is TRBJ2-1; D tentatively reads TRBD1 or TRBD2 (5 bases each). Germline V gene sequence: CDR1 SNHLY, CDR2 FYNNEI. Trimming removed 5 bases at V and 13 bases at J, with 15 bases between. The CDR3 spans 12 residues. CDR3 in DNA: TGTGCCAGCAGTTTCCCTAGCAGGGAACAGTTCTTC. Protein product: CASSFPSREQFF.

This chain links TRBV6-5 with TRBJ1-5; no definite D call. CDR1 MNHEY and CDR2 SVGAGI come from the germline V gene. This CDR3 comprises 13 residues. V was clipped by 2 bases and J by 5 bases, with 7 bases between them. In DNA, the CDR3 is TGTGCCAGCAGTTACCGTCCTCATCAGCCCCAGCATTTT. Amino acid sequence: CASSYRPHQPQHF.

The chain uses TRBV5-1 and TRBJ2-3; D is unresolved. The germline V gene encodes CDR1 SGHRS and CDR2 YFSETQ. This CDR3 is built from 12 residues. Trimming took 5 bases from V and 0 from J, leaving 4 bases between them. Written as DNA, the CDR3 is TGCGCCAGCAGACAGAGCACAGATACGCAGTATTTT. Residues: CASRQSTDTQYF.

The genes are TRBV29-1 and TRBJ1-4; D is unresolved. Deletions cut 7 bases from V and 7 bases from J, with 10 bases between. Germline V gives CDR1 SQVTM, CDR2 ANQGSEA. The CDR3 has 11 amino acids. The CDR3 here is CSGLFSEKLFF. CDR3 DNA: TGCAGCGGACTGTTTAGTGAAAAACTGTTTTTT.

This clone has only one observation. The V and J genes are TRBV6-5 and TRBJ1-5, with D perhaps TRBD1 (6 bases). CDR1 is MNHEY and CDR2 is SVGAGI in the germline V gene. Trimming took 7 bases from V and 2 from J, leaving 15 bases between them. The CDR3 has 15 amino acids. The CDR3 nucleotides are TGTGCCAGCACCCGGGACACCCATCGCAATCAGCCCCAGCATTTT. It translates to CASTRDTHRNQPQHF.

This chain uses TRBV7-9 with TRBJ2-2; D perhaps matches TRBD2 (5 bases). Germline V CDR1 and CDR2: SEHNR, FQNEAQ (reference sequence). V was clipped by 10 bases and J by 2 bases, with 17 bases between them. There are 15 residues in the CDR3. CDR3 in DNA: TGTGCCACCGGGGTACCCGGGGTAAACACCGGGGAGCTGTTTTTT. It specifies CATGVPGVNTGELFF.

The J gene is TRBJ2-1, the V gene TRBV11-2, with 7 bases lining up with TRBD2. CDR3 size: 13 residues. CDR1 SGHAT and CDR2 FQNNGV come from the germline V gene. V shed 3 bases, J shed 9 bases, and the junction held 5 bases outside the gene matches. Here the CDR3 reads CASSLTSSREQFF. The DNA for the CDR3 is TGTGCCAGCAGCTTGACTAGCTCCCGTGAGCAGTTCTTC. Filled out from reference TRBV11-2 and TRBJ2-1, the complete variable domain reads EAGVAQSPRYKIIEKRQSVAFWCNPISGHATLYWYQQILGQGPKLLIQFQNNGVVDDSQLPKDRFSAERLKGVDSTLKIQPAKLEDSAVYLCASSLTSSREQFFGPGTRLTVL.

The V gene is TRBV7-6, the J gene TRBJ2-2, with TRBD1 identical over 9 bases. Germline V CDR1 and CDR2: SGHVS, FNYEAQ. The CDR3 length is 15 residues. Trimming took 6 bases from V and 5 from J; bases not matched to a gene: 7. The CDR3 DNA reads as TGTGCCAGCAGGCAGACAGGGGGAGGAACCGGGGAGCTGTTTTTT. Translating it yields CASRQTGGGTGELFF.

The gene calls are TRBV2 and TRBJ1-4; TRBD1 agrees at 9 bases. Trimming took 6 bases from V and 0 from J; bases not matched to a gene: 11. CDR1 and CDR2 (germline): SNHLY, FYNNEI. This CDR3 spans 18 amino acids. CDR3 amino acids: CASRNRGPPNTTNEKLFF. The CDR3 region has the DNA TGTGCCAGCAGGAACAGGGGGCCTCCTAACACAACTAATGAAAAACTGTTTTTT.

The chain joins TRBV4-1 to TRBJ1-4; 8 bases match TRBD1. V was pared by 3 bases and J by 3 bases, with 3 bases of the junction left unmatched. The CDR3 loop spans 15 amino acids. Germline-derived CDR1 and CDR2 are MGHRA and YSYEKL. CDR3 region: CASSHTTGANEKLFF. CDR3 bases: TGCGCCAGCAGCCATACGACAGGGGCTAATGAAAAACTGTTTTTT.

The V gene is TRBV2, the J gene TRBJ1-5; a weak D match, TRBD1 (5 bases). The germline V gene encodes CDR1 SNHLY and CDR2 FYNNEI. The CDR3 is 15 residues long. Trimming took 3 bases from V and 7 from J, leaving 16 bases between them. CDR3 DNA: TGTGCCAGCAGTGATTTCTCTCTCAGGGCACAGCCCCAGCATTTT. This gives the protein CASSDFSLRAQPQHF.

V gene TRBV6-5 combines with J gene TRBJ2-5; D not certain. Trimming took off 6 bases at V and 2 bases at J, with 7 bases between the two ends. This CDR3 comprises 12 residues. Germline CDR1 reads MNHEY; CDR2 reads SVGAGI. The CDR3: CASRAAQETQYF. CDR3 coding DNA: TGTGCCAGCAGGGCAGCACAAGAGACCCAGTACTTC.

The chain uses TRBV11-2 and TRBJ1-1, with a weak D call TRBD1 (6 bases). The CDR3 contains 15 residues. Trimming left V 5 bases short and J 8 bases short, with 21 bases between. Per the germline V gene, CDR1 is SGHAT and CDR2 is FQNNGV. For the CDR3, the DNA is TGTGCCAGCAGCCCCCAGGCCGGGGGCGCAGTCGAAGCTTTCTTT. Translating gives CASSPQAGGAVEAFF.

CDR3 protein: CASSLGLRLAGEDTQYF. DNA for the CDR3: TGTGCCAGCAGCTTAGGGCTGCGTCTAGCGGGAGAAGATACGCAGTATTTT. The rearrangement joins TRBV11-3 to TRBJ2-3; 10 bases are shared with TRBD2. The CDR3 contains 17 residues. Trimming at V came to 1 base and at J to 5 bases, leaving 9 bases not matched to a gene. The germline V gene encodes CDR1 SGHNT and CDR2 YENEEA.

The rearrangement joins TRBV2 to TRBJ2-5, with 8 bases matching TRBD2. V lost 5 bases to trimming and J lost 1 base; unmatched junction nucleotides: 3. The CDR3 is 14 amino acids. CDR1 and CDR2 from the germline V gene are SNHLY and FYNNEI. CDR3: CASSLAGGQETQYF. In nucleotides, the CDR3 is TGTGCCAGCAGTCTAGCGGGCGGCCAAGAGACCCAGTACTTC.

This chain joins TRBV5-1 and TRBJ2-1; 7 bases line up with TRBD2. Germline-derived CDR1 and CDR2 are SGHRS and YFSETQ. There are 15 residues in the CDR3. With V trimmed by 5 bases and J by 6 bases, 11 bases remained unmatched. The CDR3 here is CASRREAGSSNEQFF. Written as DNA, the CDR3 is TGCGCCAGCAGGAGGGAAGCGGGATCGAGCAATGAGCAGTTCTTC.

The chain joins TRBV11-2 to TRBJ2-7, with 12 bases identical to TRBD2. V was pared by 4 bases and J by 6 bases, with 4 bases of the junction left unmatched. The CDR3 is 14 residues long. The germline V gene has CDR1 SGHAT and CDR2 FQNNGV. The CDR3 is CASSSTSGSLEQYF. The CDR3, as DNA: TGTGCCAGCAGCTCGACTAGCGGGAGTCTCGAGCAGTACTTC. The full variable domain, with the rest looked up from reference TRBV11-2 and TRBJ2-7, is EAGVAQSPRYKIIEKRQSVAFWCNPISGHATLYWYQQILGQGPKLLIQFQNNGVVDDSQLPKDRFSAERLKGVDSTLKIQPAKLEDSAVYLCASSSTSGSLEQYFGPGTRLTVT.

The rearrangement joins TRBV28 to TRBJ2-7, with 9 bases that match TRBD1. The V segment lost 1 base and the J segment 9 bases; nucleotides outside the gene matches: 7. The germline CDR1 and CDR2 sequences are MDHEN and SYDVKM. This CDR3 has 14 residues. The CDR3: CASSLSGQGYWQYF. The CDR3 bases are TGTGCCAGCAGTTTATCGGGACAGGGCTATTGGCAGTACTTC. The variable domain in full, with the rest retrieved from reference TRBV28 and TRBJ2-7, is DVKVTQSSRYLVKRTGEKVFLECVQDMDHENMFWYRQDPGLGLRLIYFSYDVKMKEKGDIPEGYSVSREKKERFSLILESASTNQTSMYLCASSLSGQGYWQYFGPGTRLTVT.

V is TRBV7-2 and J is TRBJ2-6, with D tentatively TRBD1 or TRBD2 (5 bases each). V lost 5 bases and J lost 0, with 17 bases in between. Germline V gives CDR1 SGHTA, CDR2 FQGNSA. This CDR3 is 18 amino acids long. CDR3 protein: CASSKPGPPPSGANVLTF. In DNA form, the CDR3 reads TGTGCCAGCAGCAAACCGGGACCCCCCCCCTCTGGGGCCAACGTCCTGACTTTC.

V is TRBV28 and J is TRBJ2-7, with D possibly matching TRBD2 (5 bases). Germline V CDR1 and CDR2: MDHEN, SYDVKM. The CDR3 contains 16 residues. Deletions cut 3 bases from V and 4 bases from J, with 19 bases between. The CDR3 DNA reads TGTGCCAGCAGTTTCTACCCGGTACCGGGGTCGTACGAGCAGTACTTC. It specifies CASSFYPVPGSYEQYF. The variable domain in full, completed from reference TRBV28 and TRBJ2-7, reads DVKVTQSSRYLVKRTGEKVFLECVQDMDHENMFWYRQDPGLGLRLIYFSYDVKMKEKGDIPEGYSVSREKKERFSLILESASTNQTSMYLCASSFYPVPGSYEQYFGPGTRLTVT.

Concerning this clone itself: Germline is not matched at one junction end, which may reflect a read error. The rearrangement links TRBV7-8 to TRBJ2-7; D is perhaps TRBD2 (5 bases). There are 12 residues in the CDR3. Per the germline V gene, CDR1 is SGHVS and CDR2 is FQNEAQ. The CDR3 is CANSTRPYEQYF. DNA for the CDR3: TGTGCCAACAGCACTAGGCCGTACGAGCAGTACTTC.